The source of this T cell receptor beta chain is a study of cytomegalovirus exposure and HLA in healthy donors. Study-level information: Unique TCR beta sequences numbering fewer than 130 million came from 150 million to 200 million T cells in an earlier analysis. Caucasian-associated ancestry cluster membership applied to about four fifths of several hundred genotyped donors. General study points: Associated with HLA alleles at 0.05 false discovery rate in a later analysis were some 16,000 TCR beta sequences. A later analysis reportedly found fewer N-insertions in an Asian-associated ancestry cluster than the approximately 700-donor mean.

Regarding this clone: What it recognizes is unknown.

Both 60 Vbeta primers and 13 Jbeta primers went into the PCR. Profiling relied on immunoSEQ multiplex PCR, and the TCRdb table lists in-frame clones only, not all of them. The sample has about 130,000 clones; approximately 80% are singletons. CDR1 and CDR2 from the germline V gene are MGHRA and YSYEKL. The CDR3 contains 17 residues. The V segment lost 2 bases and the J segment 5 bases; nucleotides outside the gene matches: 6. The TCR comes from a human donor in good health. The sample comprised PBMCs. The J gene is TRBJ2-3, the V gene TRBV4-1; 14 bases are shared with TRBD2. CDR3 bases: TGCGCCAGCAGCCAAAAATTGGGACTAGCGGGGGAAGATACGCAGTATTTT. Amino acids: CASSQKLGLAGEDTQYF.